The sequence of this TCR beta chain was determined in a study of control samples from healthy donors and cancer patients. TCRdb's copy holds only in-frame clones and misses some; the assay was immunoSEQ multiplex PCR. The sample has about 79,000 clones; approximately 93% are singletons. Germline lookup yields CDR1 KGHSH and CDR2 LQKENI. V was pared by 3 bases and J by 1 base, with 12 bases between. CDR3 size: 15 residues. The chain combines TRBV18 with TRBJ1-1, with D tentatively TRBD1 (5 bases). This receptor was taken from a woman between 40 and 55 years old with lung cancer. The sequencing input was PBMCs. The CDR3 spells CASSPLGQGNTEAFF. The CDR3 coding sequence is TGTGCCAGCTCACCCCTGGGGCAGGGGAACACTGAAGCTTTCTTT.